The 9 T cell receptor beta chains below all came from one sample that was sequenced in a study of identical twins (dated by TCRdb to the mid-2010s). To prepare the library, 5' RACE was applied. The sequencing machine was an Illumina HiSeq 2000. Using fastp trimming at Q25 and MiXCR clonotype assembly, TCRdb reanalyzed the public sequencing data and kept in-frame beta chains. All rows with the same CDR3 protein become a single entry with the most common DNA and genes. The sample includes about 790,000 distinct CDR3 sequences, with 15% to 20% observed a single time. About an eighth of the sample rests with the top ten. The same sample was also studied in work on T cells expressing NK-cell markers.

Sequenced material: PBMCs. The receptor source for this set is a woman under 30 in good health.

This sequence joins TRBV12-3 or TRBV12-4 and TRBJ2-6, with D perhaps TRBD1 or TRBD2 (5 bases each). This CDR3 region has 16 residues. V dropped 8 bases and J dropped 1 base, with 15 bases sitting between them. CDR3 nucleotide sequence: TGTGCCAGCGAGGGGCAGTCTGATTCTGGGGCCAACGTCCTGACTTTC. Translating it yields CASEGQSDSGANVLTF.

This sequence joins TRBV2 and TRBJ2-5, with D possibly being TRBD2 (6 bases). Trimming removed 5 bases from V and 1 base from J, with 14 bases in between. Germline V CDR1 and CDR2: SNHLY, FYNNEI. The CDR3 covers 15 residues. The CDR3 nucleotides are TGTGCCAGCAGTCGACGGACTACGCTCCAAGAGACCCAGTACTTC. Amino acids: CASSRRTTLQETQYF.

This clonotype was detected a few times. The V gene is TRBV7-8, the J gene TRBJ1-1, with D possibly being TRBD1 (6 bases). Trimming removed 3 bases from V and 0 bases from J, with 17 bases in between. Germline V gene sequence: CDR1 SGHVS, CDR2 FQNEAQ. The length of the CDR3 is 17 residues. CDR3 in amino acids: CASSLDTGKRMNTEAFF. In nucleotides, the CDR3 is TGTGCCAGCAGCTTGGACACAGGGAAACGGATGAACACTGAAGCTTTCTTT.

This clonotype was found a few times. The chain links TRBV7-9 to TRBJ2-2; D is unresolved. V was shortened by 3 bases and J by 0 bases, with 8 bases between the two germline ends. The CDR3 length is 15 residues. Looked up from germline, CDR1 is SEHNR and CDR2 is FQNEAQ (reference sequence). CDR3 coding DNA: TGTGCCAGCAGCTTGCGGAATTCGAACACCGGGGAGCTGTTTTTT. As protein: CASSLRNSNTGELFF.

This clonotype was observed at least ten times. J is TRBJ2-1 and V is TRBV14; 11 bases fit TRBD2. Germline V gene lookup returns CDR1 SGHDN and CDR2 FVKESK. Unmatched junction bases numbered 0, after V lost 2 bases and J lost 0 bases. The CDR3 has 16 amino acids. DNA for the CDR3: TGTGCCAGCAGCCAACTAGCGGGGGGCTCCTACAATGAGCAGTTCTTC. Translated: CASSQLAGGSYNEQFF.

The CDR3 coding sequence is TGTGCCAGCCTCTCCCCGGGACAGGGGGCTGACGAGCAGTACTTC. Translated, it gives CASLSPGQGADEQYF. The chain joins TRBV6-2 or TRBV6-3 to TRBJ2-7; 12 nucleotides line up with TRBD1. The CDR3 spans 15 residues. Trimming at V came to 8 bases and at J to 5 bases, leaving 10 bases not matched to a gene. Germline loops: CDR1 MNHEY, CDR2 SVGEGT.

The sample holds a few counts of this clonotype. CDR3 region: CASSSGQGRETQYF. The CDR3 nucleotides read TGTGCCAGCAGCTCAGGACAGGGCCGGGAGACCCAGTACTTC. The J gene is TRBJ2-5, the V gene TRBV5-6, with 8 bases that match TRBD1. CDR1 is SGHDT and CDR2 is YYEEEE in the germline V gene. After removal of 3 bases from V and 5 bases from J, the junction contained 6 bases not matched to a gene. This CDR3 spans 14 amino acids.

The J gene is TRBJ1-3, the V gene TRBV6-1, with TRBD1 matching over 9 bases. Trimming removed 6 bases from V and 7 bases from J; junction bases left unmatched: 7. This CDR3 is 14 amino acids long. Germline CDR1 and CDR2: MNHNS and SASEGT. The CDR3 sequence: CASSFGQGTNTIYF. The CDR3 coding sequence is TGTGCCAGCAGCTTCGGACAGGGGACGAACACCATATATTTT.

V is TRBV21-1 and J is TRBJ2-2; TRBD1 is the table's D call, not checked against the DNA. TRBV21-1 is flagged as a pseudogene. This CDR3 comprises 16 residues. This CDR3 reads CASTAGTGSSTGELFF. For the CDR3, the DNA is TGTGCCAGCACCGCCGGGACAGGGTCTTCCACCGGGGAGCTGTTTTTT.